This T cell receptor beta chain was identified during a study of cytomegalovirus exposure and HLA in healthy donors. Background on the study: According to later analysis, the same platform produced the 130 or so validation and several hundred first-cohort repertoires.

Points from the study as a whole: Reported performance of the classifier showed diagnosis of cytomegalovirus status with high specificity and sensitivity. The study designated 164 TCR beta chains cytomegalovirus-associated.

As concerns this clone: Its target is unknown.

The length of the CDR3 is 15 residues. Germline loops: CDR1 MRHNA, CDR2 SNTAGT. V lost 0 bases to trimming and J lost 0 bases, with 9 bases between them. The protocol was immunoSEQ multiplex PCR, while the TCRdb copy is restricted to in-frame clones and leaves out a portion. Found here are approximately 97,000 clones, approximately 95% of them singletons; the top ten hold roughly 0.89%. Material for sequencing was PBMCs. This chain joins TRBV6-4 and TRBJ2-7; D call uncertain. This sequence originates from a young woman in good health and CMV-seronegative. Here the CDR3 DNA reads TGTGCCAGCAGTGACTCGGCGGAGCGCTCCTACGAGCAGTACTTC. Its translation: CASSDSAERSYEQYF.